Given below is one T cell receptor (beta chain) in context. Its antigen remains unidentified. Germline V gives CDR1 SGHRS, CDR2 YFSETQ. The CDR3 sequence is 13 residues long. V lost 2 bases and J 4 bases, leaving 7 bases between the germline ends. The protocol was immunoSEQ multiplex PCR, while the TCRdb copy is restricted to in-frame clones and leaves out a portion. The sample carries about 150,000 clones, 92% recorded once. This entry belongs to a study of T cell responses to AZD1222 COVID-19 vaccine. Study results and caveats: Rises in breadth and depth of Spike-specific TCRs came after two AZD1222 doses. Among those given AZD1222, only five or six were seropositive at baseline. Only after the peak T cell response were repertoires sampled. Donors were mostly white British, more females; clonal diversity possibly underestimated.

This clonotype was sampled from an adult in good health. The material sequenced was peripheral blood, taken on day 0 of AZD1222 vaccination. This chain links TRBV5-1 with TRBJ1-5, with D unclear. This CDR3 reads CASSLGPNQPQHF. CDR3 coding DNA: TGCGCCAGCAGCTTAGGCCCAAATCAGCCCCAGCATTTT.